This passage covers 8 T cell receptor beta chains from one sample sequenced in a study of cytomegalovirus exposure and HLA in healthy donors. PCR amplification relied on 60 Vbeta primers (plus 13 Jbeta primers). Data came from immunoSEQ multiplex PCR; TCRdb stores just in-frame clones and leaves some out. The sample holds 92,000 or so clones, around three fifths seen once. Source material: PBMCs. The receptors were sampled from a woman aged 50 to 60 in good health and CMV-seropositive.

Of note for this clone: In the same sample, other DNA sequences code for this CDR3. This sequence joins TRBV5-1 and TRBJ2-3, with a tentative D call TRBD1 (5 bases). Germline CDR1 is SGHRS and CDR2 is YFSETQ. Trimming stripped 0 bases from V and 0 bases from J, with 8 bases between. There are 15 residues in the CDR3. CDR3 nucleotide sequence: TGCGCCAGCAGCTTGGGCCAGGGCAGCACAGATACGCAGTATTTT. Protein sequence: CASSLGQGSTDTQYF.

The chain couples TRBV5-3 to TRBJ2-7, with TRBD1 matching over 7 bases. TRBV5-3 has ORF status, its function being uncertain. V gave up 4 bases and J gave up 1 base; unmatched junction bases: 11. The CDR3 has 16 amino acids. The CDR3 DNA is TGTGCCAGAAGCCTTTCCCGGGACAGTCCTTCCTACGAGCAGTACTTC. It yields the protein CARSLSRDSPSYEQYF.

The chain uses TRBV2 and TRBJ2-3; D is perhaps TRBD1 (6 bases). Germline V gene data show CDR1 as SNHLY and CDR2 as FYNNEI. V lost 9 bases and J 1 base, leaving 14 bases between the germline ends. The CDR3 runs to 14 residues. CDR3 protein: CARKGDGGTDTQYF. CDR3 DNA: TGTGCCAGAAAGGGGGATGGGGGCACAGATACGCAGTATTTT.

A word on this clone: Sequence at one end of the junction differs from germline and may be a read error. The rearrangement links TRBV6-1 to TRBJ1-5; no definite D call. CDR1 is MNHNS, CDR2 SASEGT, per germline. The CDR3 covers 13 residues. In DNA, the CDR3 is TGTGCCAGCAGTGAAGCCTTTGATGGGGAGGACTTTTTT. This codes for CASSEAFDGEDFF.

V and J are TRBV6-4 and TRBJ1-3; D is ambiguous. CDR3 length: 13 residues. V was trimmed by 0 bases and J by 9 bases, leaving 9 bases between them. CDR1 is MRHNA and CDR2 is SNTAGT in the germline V gene. The chain's CDR3 is CASSDSKCVTIYF. The CDR3, as DNA: TGTGCCAGCAGTGACTCGAAGTGCGTCACCATATATTTT.

This sequence joins TRBV13 and TRBJ2-3, with TRBD1 identical over 9 bases. Germline V gene data show CDR1 as PRHDT and CDR2 as FYEKMQ (reference sequence). V trimming: 5 bases; J trimming: 0 bases; junction bases outside the gene matches: 12. The CDR3 length is 18 residues. The CDR3 loop reads CASSHRTGTGLSTDTQYF. Written as DNA, the CDR3 is TGTGCCAGCAGCCACAGAACCGGGACAGGGCTCAGCACAGATACGCAGTATTTT.

This chain joins TRBV19 and TRBJ2-2, with a weak D call TRBD2 (6 bases). The V end was cut by 7 bases, the J end by 5 bases, with 17 bases between. The CDR3 is 15 amino acids. Germline V gene lookup returns CDR1 LNHDA and CDR2 SQIVND (reference sequence). The CDR3 protein is CASTPGVGETGELFF. The CDR3 DNA reads as TGTGCCAGTACCCCGGGGGTTGGGGAAACCGGGGAGCTGTTTTTT.

The chain combines TRBV27 with TRBJ1-5; TRBD1 is a possible D gene (5 bases). Per the germline V gene, CDR1 is MNHEY and CDR2 is SMNVEV (reference sequence). The V end lost 2 bases, the J end lost 4 bases, and 6 bases lay between the germline ends. The CDR3 totals 13 residues. This CDR3 reads CASSLQGNQPQHF. Written as DNA, the CDR3 is TGTGCCAGCAGTTTACAGGGAAATCAGCCCCAGCATTTT.